The rows below give T cell receptor beta chains drawn from one sample of a study of blood T cell repertoires in COVID-19. This table comes from immunoSEQ multiplex PCR, and its TCRdb copy is limited to in-frame clones, with some not included. This table has fewer than 450,000 clones, nearly 90% appearing once. The sequencing input was PBMCs or T cells enriched from blood (not recorded which). Every receptor here comes from a woman aged 40 to 50 with acute COVID-19. Both conserved end residues are part of each CDR3. D genes are given only for firm matches. Clone size is stated in some rows and not others, as once, few, many or a class when expanded.

TRBV4-1,TRBJ1-4,.,.,TGCGCCAGCAGAGCACAGGGTCGCGTAGCTAATGAAAAACTGTTTTTT,CASRAQGRVANEKLFF
TRBV4-1,TRBJ1-5,.,.,TGCGCCAGCAGACCCAACCCACAGGGAAGCAATCAGCCCCAGCATTTT,CASRPNPQGSNQPQHF
TRBV10-3,TRBJ1-6,.,.,TGTGCCATCAGGTCCGGGGAGGATAATTCACCCCTCCACTTT,CAIRSGEDNSPLHF
TRBV30,TRBJ1-1,.,.,TGTGCCTGGAGTGTCCTTCTCAGGCTGAACACTGAAGCTTTCTTT,CAWSVLLRLNTEAFF
TRBV25-1,TRBJ1-1,few,.,TGTGCCAGCAGTGCCTCCGGGACACTTTTGGACACTGAAGCTTTCTTT,CASSASGTLLDTEAFF
TRBV5-1,TRBJ2-1,once,TRBD2,TGCGCCAGCAGCTTTTCCCCTAGCGGGGCCTACAATGAGCAGTTCTTC,CASSFSPSGAYNEQFF
TRBV6-6,TRBJ2-3,once,.,TGTGCCAGCAGTCCACTCGGGACTCCCCTAGGCACAGATACGCAGTATTTT,CASSPLGTPLGTDTQYF
TRBV5-1,TRBJ1-4,.,TRBD1,TGCGCCAGCAGACAGACAGGGCCGGGTGAAAAACTGTTTTTT,CASRQTGPGEKLFF
TRBV4-2,TRBJ1-6,.,.,TGTGCCAGCAGCCGCGCAGGGAACGATTCACCCCTCCACTTT,CASSRAGNDSPLHF
TRBV5-1,TRBJ2-7,once,TRBD1,TGCGCCAGCAGCTTGTCCCAGGGGGCGTTAGGCGAGCAGTACTTC,CASSLSQGALGEQYF
TRBV2,TRBJ2-7,.,TRBD2,TGTGCCAGCAGTGATCTTTCAGCGGGGGGGCCTCGCGAGCAGTACTTC,CASSDLSAGGPREQYF
TRBV3-1/TRBV3-2,TRBJ2-1,once,TRBD2,TGTGCCAGCAGCCAAGCCCCCGGGACTAGCCTCAATGAGCAGTTCTTC,CASSQAPGTSLNEQFF
TRBV5-1,TRBJ2-7,.,.,TGCGCCAGCAGCTTGGCGCTCGGGGTATCCTACGAGCAGTACTTC,CASSLALGVSYEQYF
TRBV9,TRBJ1-6,few,TRBD1,TGTGCCAGCAGCGTAGGGGGACAGACTAATTCACCCCTCCACTTT,CASSVGGQTNSPLHF
TRBV19,TRBJ1-5,.,.,TGTGCCAGTAGTATCATGGGAGGCAGCAATCAGCCCCAGCATTTT,CASSIMGGSNQPQHF
TRBV5-1,TRBJ1-2,.,.,TGCGCCAGCAGTGCCGGGACACTTTATGGCTACACCTTC,CASSAGTLYGYTF
TRBV6-2/TRBV6-3,TRBJ2-7,.,TRBD2,TGTGCCAGCAGTATAAGGACTAGCGGGGGGCCAGGGGAGCAGTACTTC,CASSIRTSGGPGEQYF
TRBV6-5,TRBJ2-7,.,TRBD2,TGTGCCAGCAGCACGGAGCGGGGGGGAGCCTACGAGCAGTACTTC,CASSTERGGAYEQYF
TRBV11-2,TRBJ1-2,.,TRBD1,TGTGCCAGCCGATGGACAGGGGGCAACTATGGCTACACCTTC,CASRWTGGNYGYTF
TRBV5-1,TRBJ2-5,.,.,TGCGCCAGCAGCTTGGGTACTCAGGGCCAAGGAGAGACCCAGTACTTC,CASSLGTQGQGETQYF
TRBV7-8,TRBJ2-7,once,TRBD1,TGTGCCAGCAGCTTAGACGGGACAGCCACCTACGAGCAGTACTTC,CASSLDGTATYEQYF
TRBV7-9,TRBJ1-5,.,TRBD1,TGTGCCAGCAGCCGGACAGGGAAACATCAGCCCCAGCATTTT,CASSRTGKHQPQHF
TRBV9,TRBJ2-3,.,TRBD2,TGTGCCAGCAGCCACCGAGGACTAGCGGGGGGCCTGGATACGCAGTATTTT,CASSHRGLAGGLDTQYF
TRBV19,TRBJ2-1,once,TRBD1,TGTGCCAGTAGACCCGACAGGGCACCCTACAATGAGCAGTTCTTC,CASRPDRAPYNEQFF
TRBV13,TRBJ1-2,few,TRBD1,TGTGCCAGCAGCCCGACAGGGTACGGCTACACCTTC,CASSPTGYGYTF
TRBV5-4,TRBJ1-1,.,.,TGTGCCAGCAGCTTGCATCAGGACACTGAAGCTTTCTTT,CASSLHQDTEAFF
TRBV11-2,TRBJ2-7,.,.,TGTGCCAGCAGCTTAACAGTTCCCTCCTACGAGCAGTACTTC,CASSLTVPSYEQYF
TRBV30,TRBJ1-5,.,.,TGTGCCTGGAGTGTACAAAATAGCAATCAGCCCCAGCATTTT,CAWSVQNSNQPQHF
TRBV27,TRBJ1-1,.,TRBD1,TGTGCCAGCAGTTCGACAGGGGAGGGGAACACTGAAGCTTTCTTT,CASSSTGEGNTEAFF
TRBV5-6,TRBJ1-6,.,.,TGTGCCAGCAGCTTGGACAGCTCCTATAATTCACCCCTCCACTTT,CASSLDSSYNSPLHF
TRBV28,TRBJ1-4,.,TRBD1,TGTGCCAGCAGGATTACAGGGGTGGGGGAAAAACTGTTTTTT,CASRITGVGEKLFF
TRBV5-1,TRBJ2-7,.,.,TGCGCCAGCAGCTTGGAGATAGTCTACGAGCAGTACTTC,CASSLEIVYEQYF
TRBV29-1,TRBJ1-1,.,TRBD1,TGCAGCGTTTCCGGGACAGGGGTACGCACTGAAGCTTTCTTT,CSVSGTGVRTEAFF
TRBV30,TRBJ1-1,.,TRBD1,TGTGCCTGGAGCCAGGACAGGGATCGGATGAACACTGAAGCTTTCTTT,CAWSQDRDRMNTEAFF
TRBV12-3/TRBV12-4,TRBJ1-1,.,.,TGTGCCAGCAGCTTTTTAGGGGGAACTGAAGCTTTCTTT,CASSFLGGTEAFF
TRBV3-1/TRBV3-2,TRBJ2-1,.,.,TGTGCCAGCAGCCGCCAGCAGGGGGAGCAGTTCTTC,CASSRQQGEQFF
TRBV5-1,TRBJ1-5,.,TRBD1,TGCGCCAGCAGCTTGTCGACAGGGGATCAGCCCCAGCATTTT,CASSLSTGDQPQHF
TRBV29-1,TRBJ1-2,.,.,TGCAGCGTTGATACAGGGATCAACTATGGCTACACCTTC,CSVDTGINYGYTF
TRBV3-1/TRBV3-2,TRBJ1-2,few,TRBD1,TGTGCCAGCAGCCGATTTGTCCGACAGGGGGAGGATGGCTACACCTTC,CASSRFVRQGEDGYTF
TRBV9,TRBJ2-3,.,.,TGTGCCAGCAGCGTAGGGGTGGGGGCCTGGACAGATACGCAGTATTTT,CASSVGVGAWTDTQYF
TRBV2,TRBJ1-4,.,TRBD1,TGTGCCAGCAGAGGACAGGGAGGGGAAAAACTGTTTTTT,CASRGQGGEKLFF
TRBV12-5,TRBJ1-5,.,.,TGTGCTAGTGGTTTGGTAGTAGGGCGGGACAGCAATCAGCCCCAGCATTTT,CASGLVVGRDSNQPQHF